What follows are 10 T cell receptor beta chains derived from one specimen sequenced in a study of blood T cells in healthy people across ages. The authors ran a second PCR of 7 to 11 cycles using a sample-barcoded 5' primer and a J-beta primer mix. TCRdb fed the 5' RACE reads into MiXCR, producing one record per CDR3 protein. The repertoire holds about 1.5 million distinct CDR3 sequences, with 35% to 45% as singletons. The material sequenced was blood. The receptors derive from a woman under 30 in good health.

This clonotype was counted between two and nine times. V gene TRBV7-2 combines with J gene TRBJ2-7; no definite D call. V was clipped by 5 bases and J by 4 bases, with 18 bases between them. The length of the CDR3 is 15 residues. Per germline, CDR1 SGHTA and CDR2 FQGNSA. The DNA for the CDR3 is TGTGCCAGCAGCCAAGCAATCCAGGTTTTATACGAGCAGTACTTC. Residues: CASSQAIQVLYEQYF.

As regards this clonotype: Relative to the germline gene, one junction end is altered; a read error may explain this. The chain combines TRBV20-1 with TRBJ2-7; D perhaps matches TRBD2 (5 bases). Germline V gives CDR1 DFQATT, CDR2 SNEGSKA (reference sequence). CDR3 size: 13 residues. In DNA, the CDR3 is TGCAGTACTAGAGCAGCGAGCTCCTACGAGCAGTACTTC. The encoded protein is CSTRAASSYEQYF.

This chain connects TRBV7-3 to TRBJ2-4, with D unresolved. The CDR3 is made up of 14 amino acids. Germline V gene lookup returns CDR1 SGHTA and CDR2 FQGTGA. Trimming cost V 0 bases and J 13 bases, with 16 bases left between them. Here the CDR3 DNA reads TGTGCCAGCAGCTTAACAGTCCCCTCCAATGAGCAGTACTTC. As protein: CASSLTVPSNEQYF.

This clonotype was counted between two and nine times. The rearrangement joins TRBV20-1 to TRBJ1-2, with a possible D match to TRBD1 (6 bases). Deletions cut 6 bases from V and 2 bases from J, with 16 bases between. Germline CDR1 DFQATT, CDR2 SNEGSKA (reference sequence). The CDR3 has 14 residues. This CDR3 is CSADRQDTNYGYTF. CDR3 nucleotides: TGCAGTGCGGACCGACAGGACACAAACTATGGCTACACCTTC.

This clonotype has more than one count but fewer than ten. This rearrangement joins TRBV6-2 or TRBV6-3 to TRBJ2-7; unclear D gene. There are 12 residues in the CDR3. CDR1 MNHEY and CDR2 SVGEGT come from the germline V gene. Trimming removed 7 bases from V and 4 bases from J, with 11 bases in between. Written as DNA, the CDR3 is TGTGCCAGCACTTCGTCCCCGTACGAGCAGTACTTC. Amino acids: CASTSSPYEQYF.

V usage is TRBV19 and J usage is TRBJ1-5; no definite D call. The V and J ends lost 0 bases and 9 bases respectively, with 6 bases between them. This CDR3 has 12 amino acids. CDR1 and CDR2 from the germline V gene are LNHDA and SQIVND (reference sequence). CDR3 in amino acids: CASSIDIRPQHF. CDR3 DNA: TGTGCCAGTAGTATAGATATACGGCCCCAGCATTTT.

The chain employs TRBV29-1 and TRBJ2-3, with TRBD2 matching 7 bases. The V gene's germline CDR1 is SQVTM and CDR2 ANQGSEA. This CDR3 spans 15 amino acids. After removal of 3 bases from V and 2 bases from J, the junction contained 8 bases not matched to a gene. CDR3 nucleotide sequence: TGCAGCGTTGATCGCGCGGGGGAAACCACAGATACGCAGTATTTT. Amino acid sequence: CSVDRAGETTDTQYF.

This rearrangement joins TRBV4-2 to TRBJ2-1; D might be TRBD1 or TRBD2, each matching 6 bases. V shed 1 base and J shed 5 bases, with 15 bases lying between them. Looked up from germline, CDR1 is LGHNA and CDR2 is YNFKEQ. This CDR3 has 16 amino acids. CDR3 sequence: CASSQAAGRQDNEQFF. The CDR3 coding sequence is TGTGCCAGCAGCCAAGCGGCGGGACGACAGGACAATGAGCAGTTCTTC.

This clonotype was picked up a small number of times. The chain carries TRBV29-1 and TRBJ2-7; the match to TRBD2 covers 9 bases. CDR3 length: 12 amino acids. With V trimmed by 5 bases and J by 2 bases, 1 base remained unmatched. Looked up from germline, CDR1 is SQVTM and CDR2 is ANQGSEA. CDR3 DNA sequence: TGCAGCGTTCTAGCGGGAACCTACGAGCAGTACTTC. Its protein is CSVLAGTYEQYF.

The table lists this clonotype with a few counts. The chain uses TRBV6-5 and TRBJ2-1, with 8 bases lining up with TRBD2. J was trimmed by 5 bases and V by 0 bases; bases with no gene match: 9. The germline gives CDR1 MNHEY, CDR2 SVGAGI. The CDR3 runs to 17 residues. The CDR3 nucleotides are TGTGCCAGCAGTTACTCGAACCGGCGGGGGGACGACAATGAGCAGTTCTTC. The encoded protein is CASSYSNRRGDDNEQFF.